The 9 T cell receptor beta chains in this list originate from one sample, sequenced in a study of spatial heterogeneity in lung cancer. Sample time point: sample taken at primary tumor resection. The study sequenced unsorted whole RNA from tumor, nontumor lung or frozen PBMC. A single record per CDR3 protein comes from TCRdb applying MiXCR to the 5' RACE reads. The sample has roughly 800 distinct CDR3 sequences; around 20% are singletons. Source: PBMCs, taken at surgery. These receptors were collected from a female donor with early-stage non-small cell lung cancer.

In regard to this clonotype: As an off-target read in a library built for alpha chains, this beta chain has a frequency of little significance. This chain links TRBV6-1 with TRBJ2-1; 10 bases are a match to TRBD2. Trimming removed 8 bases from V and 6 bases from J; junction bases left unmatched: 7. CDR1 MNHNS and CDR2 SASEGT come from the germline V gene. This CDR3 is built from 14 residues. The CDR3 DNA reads TGTGCCAGCGAGGCTAGCGGGAGCCGCAATGAGCAGTTCTTC. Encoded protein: CASEASGSRNEQFF.

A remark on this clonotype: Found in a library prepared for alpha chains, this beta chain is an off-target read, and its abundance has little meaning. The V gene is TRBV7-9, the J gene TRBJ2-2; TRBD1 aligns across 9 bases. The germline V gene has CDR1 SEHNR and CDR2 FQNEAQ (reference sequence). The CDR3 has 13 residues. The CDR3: CAYEDRGAGELFF. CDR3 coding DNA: TGTGCATACGAGGACAGGGGTGCCGGGGAGCTGTTTTTT.

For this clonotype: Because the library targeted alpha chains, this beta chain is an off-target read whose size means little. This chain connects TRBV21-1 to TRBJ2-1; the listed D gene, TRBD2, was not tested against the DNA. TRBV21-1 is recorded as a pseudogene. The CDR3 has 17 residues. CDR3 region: CASSTWTSGSSYNEQFF. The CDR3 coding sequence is TGTGCCAGCAGCACTTGGACTAGCGGGAGCTCCTACAATGAGCAGTTCTTC.

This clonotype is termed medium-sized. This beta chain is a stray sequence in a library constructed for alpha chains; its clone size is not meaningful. This CDR3 reads CASSQWPRPQHF. The CDR3 DNA follows: TGTGCCAGCAGCCAATGGCCACGGCCCCAGCATTTT. The chain has TRBV16 and TRBJ1-5; D remains unclear. The V end lost 1 base, the J end lost 9 bases, and 7 bases lay between the germline ends. The CDR3 consists of 12 residues. Germline V gene data show CDR1 as KGHSY and CDR2 as FQNENV.

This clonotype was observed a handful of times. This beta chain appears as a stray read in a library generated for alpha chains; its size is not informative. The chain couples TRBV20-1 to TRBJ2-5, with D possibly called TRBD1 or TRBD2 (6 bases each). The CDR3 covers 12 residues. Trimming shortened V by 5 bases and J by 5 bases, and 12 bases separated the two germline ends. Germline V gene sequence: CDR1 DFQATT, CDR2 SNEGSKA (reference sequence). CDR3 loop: CSAGGTRETQYF. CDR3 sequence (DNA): TGCAGTGCTGGGGGGACAAGGGAGACCCAGTACTTC.

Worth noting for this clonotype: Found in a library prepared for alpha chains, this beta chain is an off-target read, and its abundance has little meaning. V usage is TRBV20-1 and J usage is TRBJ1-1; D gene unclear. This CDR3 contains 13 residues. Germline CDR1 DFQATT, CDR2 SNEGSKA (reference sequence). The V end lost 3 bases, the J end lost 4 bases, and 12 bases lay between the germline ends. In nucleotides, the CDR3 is TGCAGTGCTAGGGGCCGGTGGGGCACTGAAGCTTTCTTT. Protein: CSARGRWGTEAFF.

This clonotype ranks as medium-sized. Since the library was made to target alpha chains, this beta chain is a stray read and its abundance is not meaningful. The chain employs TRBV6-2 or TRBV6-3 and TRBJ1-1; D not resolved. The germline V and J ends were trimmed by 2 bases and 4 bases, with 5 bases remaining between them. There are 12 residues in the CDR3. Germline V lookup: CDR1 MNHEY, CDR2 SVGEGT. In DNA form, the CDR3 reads TGTGCCAGCAGTTACGGGCGCACTGAAGCTTTCTTT. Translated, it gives CASSYGRTEAFF.

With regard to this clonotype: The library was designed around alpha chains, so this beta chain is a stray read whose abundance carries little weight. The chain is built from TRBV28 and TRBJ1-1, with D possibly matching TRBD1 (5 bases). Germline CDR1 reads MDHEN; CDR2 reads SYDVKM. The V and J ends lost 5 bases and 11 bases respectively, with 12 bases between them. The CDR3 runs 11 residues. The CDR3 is CASSPGVRAFF. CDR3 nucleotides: TGTGCCAGCAGTCCGGGGGTGAGGGCTTTCTTT. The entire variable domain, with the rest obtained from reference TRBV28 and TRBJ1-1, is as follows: DVKVTQSSRYLVKRTGEKVFLECVQDMDHENMFWYRQDPGLGLRLIYFSYDVKMKEKGDIPEGYSVSREKKERFSLILESASTNQTSMYLCASSPGVRAFFGQGTRLTVV.

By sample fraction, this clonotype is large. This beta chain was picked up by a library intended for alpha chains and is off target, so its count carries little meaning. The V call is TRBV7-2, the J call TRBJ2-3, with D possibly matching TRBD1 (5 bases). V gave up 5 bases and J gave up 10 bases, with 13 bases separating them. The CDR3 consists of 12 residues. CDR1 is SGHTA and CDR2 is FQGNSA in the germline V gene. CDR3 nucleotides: TGTGCCAGCAGCGTCCCTAGGGGTGCGCAGTATTTT. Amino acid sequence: CASSVPRGAQYF.